The 30 T cell receptor beta chains reported below all come from one sample, sequenced in a study of metastatic and nonmetastatic thyroid tumors. From the PCR reads, TCRdb re-called clones with MiXCR. The table includes about 11,000 clones, about 37% detected once. The entire patient cohort was treatment-naive prior to thyroid surgery. The sequenced sample consisted of tumor tissue. The receptors derive from a female donor with papillary thyroid cancer or a benign thyroid nodule (not recorded which). Some clones in this sample may be carry-over from other donors' samples.

The chain combines TRBV28 with TRBJ2-5; TRBD1 might be the D (5 bases). V was trimmed by 4 bases and J by 4 bases, leaving 13 bases between them. This CDR3 is built from 14 residues. The germline V gene has CDR1 MDHEN and CDR2 SYDVKM. The CDR3, as DNA: TGTGCCAGCAGTTATGCGGTGGGGCGAGAGACCCAGTACTTC. Residues: CASSYAVGRETQYF.

CDR3 bases: TGCGCCAGCAGTCAGCCCCGGGGAAGGGGGTATGAAAAACTGTTTTTT. This gives the protein CASSQPRGRGYEKLFF. This chain connects TRBV4-1 to TRBJ1-4, with D maybe TRBD1 (6 bases). The germline V gene has CDR1 MGHRA and CDR2 YSYEKL. Trimming stripped 6 bases from V and 6 bases from J, with 20 bases between. There are 16 residues in the CDR3.

The CDR3 DNA reads TGCAGTGCTAGAGAGCTGGGACTAGCGGATTACGAGCAGTACTTC. Its protein is CSARELGLADYEQYF. The genes are TRBV20-1 and TRBJ2-7; 11 positions match TRBD2. V trimming: 0 bases; J trimming: 4 bases; junction bases outside the gene matches: 5. CDR3 size: 15 residues. CDR1 and CDR2 (germline): DFQATT, SNEGSKA (reference sequence).

This clone was counted only a few times. The genes are TRBV6-2 or TRBV6-3 and TRBJ2-5, with D tentatively TRBD1 (6 bases). This CDR3 is built from 12 residues. V was shortened by 0 bases and J by 7 bases, with 6 bases between the two germline ends. Germline lookup yields CDR1 MNHEY and CDR2 SVGEGT. Here the CDR3 reads CASSYSTGTQYF. In nucleotides, the CDR3 is TGTGCCAGCAGTTACTCGACAGGGACCCAGTACTTC.

The chain has TRBV20-1 and TRBJ1-5, with TRBD1 identical over 8 bases. V trimming: 3 bases; J trimming: 6 bases; junction bases outside the gene matches: 7. There are 14 residues in the CDR3. Germline assignment: CDR1 DFQATT and CDR2 SNEGSKA (reference sequence). In nucleotides, the CDR3 is TGCAGTGCTAGGGAAGGACAGGGTGGTCAGCCCCAGCATTTT. Translation gives CSAREGQGGQPQHF.

This clone qualifies as medium-sized. This chain joins TRBV4-3 and TRBJ1-2; D is perhaps TRBD1 (6 bases). The CDR3 has 15 residues. The germline V and J ends were trimmed by 4 bases and 5 bases, with 17 bases remaining between them. Germline CDR1 is LGHNA and CDR2 is YSLEER. CDR3 amino acids: CASSLGQTNQYGYTF. The CDR3 DNA reads as TGCGCCAGCAGCCTAGGACAGACCAATCAATATGGCTACACCTTC.

This clone has just a few counts. The rearrangement joins TRBV6-5 to TRBJ2-2; TRBD1 matches at 7 bases. From germline, CDR1 is MNHEY and CDR2 SVGAGI. V lost 4 bases and J lost 3; bases outside the gene matches: 5. There are 15 residues in the CDR3. The CDR3 is CASSSGQEDTGELFF. In nucleotides, the CDR3 is TGTGCCAGCAGTTCAGGACAGGAGGACACCGGGGAGCTGTTTTTT.

This clone was observed a handful of times. The chain carries TRBV28 and TRBJ2-1; no reliable D call. CDR1 MDHEN and CDR2 SYDVKM come from the germline V gene. This CDR3 region has 12 residues. The ends were cut back, 8 bases at V and 7 bases at J, with 12 bases in the middle. The CDR3 nucleotides are TGTGCCAGCTATAGGGTTTTGAATGAGCAGTTCTTC. Its protein is CASYRVLNEQFF.

The chain couples TRBV11-2 to TRBJ2-7; D might be TRBD1 (5 bases). Trimming pared 1 base from V and 3 bases from J, leaving 13 bases between. Germline V gene lookup returns CDR1 SGHAT and CDR2 FQNNGV. CDR3 length: 15 amino acids. CDR3 protein: CASSLVRGLGYEQYF. DNA of the CDR3: TGTGCCAGCAGCTTAGTAAGGGGATTGGGCTACGAGCAGTACTTC.

J is TRBJ2-7 and V is TRBV6-1, with a possible D match to TRBD1 (5 bases). CDR1 and CDR2 (germline): MNHNS, SASEGT. V gave up 6 bases and J gave up 3 bases, with 18 bases separating them. The CDR3 covers 15 residues. CDR3 sequence reads: CASRAPGFGIYEQYF. The DNA for the CDR3 is TGTGCCAGCAGGGCCCCAGGGTTCGGTATCTACGAGCAGTACTTC.

The chain is built from TRBV6-1 and TRBJ2-7, with 9 bases aligning to TRBD2. From germline, CDR1 is MNHNS and CDR2 SASEGT. Losses at the gene ends were 6 bases for V and 0 bases for J; bases not matched to a gene: 3. CDR3 length: 14 residues. CDR3 loop: CASRGLAGSYEQYF. The CDR3 nucleotides read TGTGCCAGCAGGGGACTAGCCGGCTCCTACGAGCAGTACTTC.

This clone has a handful of counts. This sequence joins TRBV5-6 and TRBJ2-1; D is tentatively TRBD1 or TRBD2 (5 bases each). There are 14 residues in the CDR3. V was shortened by 0 bases and J by 8 bases, with 12 bases between the two germline ends. Germline-derived CDR1 and CDR2 are SGHDT and YYEEEE. The CDR3 protein is CASSLAGRWDEQFF. The CDR3 nucleotides read TGTGCCAGCAGCTTGGCGGGACGGTGGGATGAGCAGTTCTTC.

Relative to its sample, this clone is large. The gene calls are TRBV14 and TRBJ2-7, with 7 bases identical to TRBD2. Trimming removed 5 bases from V and 0 bases from J; junction bases left unmatched: 13. CDR3 size: 17 residues. The germline gives CDR1 SGHDN, CDR2 FVKESK. The CDR3 is CASSKRSLLADSYEQYF. DNA for the CDR3: TGTGCCAGCAGCAAGAGGTCTCTTCTAGCGGACTCCTACGAGCAGTACTTC.

V is TRBV15 and J is TRBJ2-3; 13 nucleotides agree with TRBD2. The CDR3 loop spans 18 amino acids. Trimming at V came to 3 bases and at J to 2 bases, leaving 8 bases not matched to a gene. CDR1 and CDR2 (germline): LNHNV, YYDKDF (reference sequence). In DNA, the CDR3 is TGTGCCACCAGCAGCCCCCAGGGACTAGCGGGGATCACAGATACGCAGTATTTT. Protein sequence: CATSSPQGLAGITDTQYF.

The chain recombines TRBV28 with TRBJ1-2; TRBD1 might be the D (5 bases). CDR1 is MDHEN, CDR2 SYDVKM, per germline. Trimming removed 8 bases at V and 5 bases at J, with 9 bases between. The length of the CDR3 is 11 residues. CDR3 in amino acids: CASGGDYGYTF. The CDR3 DNA follows: TGTGCCAGCGGGGGTGATTATGGCTACACCTTC.

This clone came up a few times. V usage is TRBV6-1 and J usage is TRBJ1-1; 8 nucleotides line up with TRBD1. Unmatched junction bases numbered 2, after V lost 5 bases and J lost 3 bases. Germline CDR1 is MNHNS and CDR2 is SASEGT. The CDR3 spans 13 residues. The DNA for the CDR3 is TGTGCCAGCAGTCGGACAGGGTACACTGAAGCTTTCTTT. As protein: CASSRTGYTEAFF.

This sequence joins TRBV11-2 and TRBJ1-1; D may be TRBD1 (6 bases). CDR1 and CDR2 (germline): SGHAT, FQNNGV. Trimming cost V 1 base and J 0 bases, with 12 bases left between them. The CDR3 loop spans 16 amino acids. The CDR3 DNA reads as TGTGCCAGCAGCTTAGGAACAGGGTATATGAACACTGAAGCTTTCTTT. Its protein product is CASSLGTGYMNTEAFF.

This chain joins TRBV5-1 and TRBJ2-7, with TRBD2 matching 13 bases. Germline V gene lookup returns CDR1 SGHRS and CDR2 YFSETQ. J lost 5 bases, V lost 4 bases, and 9 bases had no gene match. The CDR3 covers 16 residues. DNA of the CDR3: TGCGCCAGCAGCCCAGGACTAGCGGGAGTAGTGAACGAGCAGTACTTC. Translating gives CASSPGLAGVVNEQYF.

This clone was detected only a few times. The rearrangement uses TRBV12-3 or TRBV12-4 and TRBJ2-7, with TRBD2 matching over 8 bases. The CDR3 runs 12 residues. With 5 bases clipped from V and 6 bases from J, the junction kept 3 bases outside the gene matches. The CDR3 DNA is TGTGCCAGCAGTCCCGGGGGGGTCGAGCAGTACTTC. It codes for CASSPGGVEQYF.

This clone was detected only a few times. The chain uses TRBV20-1 and TRBJ2-7, with 9 positions matching TRBD1. This CDR3 contains 16 residues. The germline V gene encodes CDR1 DFQATT and CDR2 SNEGSKA (reference sequence). Losses at the gene ends were 3 bases for V and 2 bases for J; bases not matched to a gene: 11. CDR3 coding DNA: TGCAGTGCTAGGTCGGACAGGGGAGGAAACCCCTACGAGCAGTACTTC. This sequence encodes CSARSDRGGNPYEQYF.

In this sample, this clone turned up a few times. This chain joins TRBV27 and TRBJ2-5; D remains ambiguous. The CDR3 runs to 13 residues. Germline values: CDR1 MNHEY, CDR2 SMNVEV (reference sequence). Deletions cut 0 bases from V and 1 base from J, with 3 bases between. The CDR3 DNA reads as TGTGCCAGCAGTTTATCTATCCAAGAGACCCAGTACTTC. It translates to CASSLSIQETQYF.

This clone was detected a few times. This chain uses TRBV28 with TRBJ1-6; D is unresolved. This CDR3 spans 14 amino acids. Deletions cut 8 bases from V and 10 bases from J, with 18 bases between. Per the germline V gene, CDR1 is MDHEN and CDR2 is SYDVKM. The CDR3 bases are TGTGCCAGCCGAACGGGAGACATCGGGTCACCCCTCCACTTT. Translating gives CASRTGDIGSPLHF.

This clone was detected only a few times. The chain employs TRBV6-5 and TRBJ2-3, with 7 nucleotides matching TRBD2. The CDR3 runs to 15 residues. From germline, CDR1 is MNHEY and CDR2 SVGAGI. Trimming at V came to 1 base and at J to 5 bases, leaving 6 bases not matched to a gene. CDR3 sequence reads: CASSYFRLAGDTQYF. CDR3 nucleotide sequence: TGTGCCAGCAGTTACTTTAGACTAGCAGGAGATACGCAGTATTTT.

As to this clone: Germline is not matched at one junction end, which may reflect a read error. The chain carries TRBV6-1 and TRBJ1-4, with 7 bases matching TRBD1. Germline V lookup: CDR1 MNHNS, CDR2 SASEGT. The CDR3 spans 14 residues. The CDR3 loop reads CASRPLAGGEKLLF. The CDR3 coding sequence is TGTGCCAGCAGACCCTTGGCAGGGGGTGAAAAACTGCTTTTT.

J is TRBJ2-7 and V is TRBV5-6; perhaps TRBD1 as D (6 bases). Trimming stripped 4 bases from V and 1 base from J, with 9 bases between. The germline V gene has CDR1 SGHDT and CDR2 YYEEEE. The CDR3 spans 13 residues. CDR3 residues: CASSQGRSYEQYF. The CDR3 coding sequence is TGTGCCAGCAGCCAGGGGCGATCCTACGAGCAGTACTTC.

The CDR3 DNA follows: TGTGCCAGCAGCAGGGCCGGGACCCTCTCCTACAATGAGCAGTTCTTC. Protein product: CASSRAGTLSYNEQFF. This chain uses TRBV11-2 with TRBJ2-1; D is possibly TRBD1 or TRBD2 (5 bases each). Germline CDR1 is SGHAT and CDR2 is FQNNGV. The V and J ends lost 5 bases and 0 bases respectively, with 14 bases between them. This CDR3 has 16 amino acids. Supplemented by reference TRBV11-2 and TRBJ2-1, the full variable domain reads EAGVAQSPRYKIIEKRQSVAFWCNPISGHATLYWYQQILGQGPKLLIQFQNNGVVDDSQLPKDRFSAERLKGVDSTLKIQPAKLEDSAVYLCASSRAGTLSYNEQFFGPGTRLTVL.

This clone was detected only a few times. This chain joins TRBV6-1 and TRBJ2-1; 8 bases are shared with TRBD1. V lost 4 bases to trimming and J lost 7 bases; unmatched junction nucleotides: 9. Germline loops: CDR1 MNHNS, CDR2 SASEGT. There are 15 residues in the CDR3. CDR3 sequence reads: CASSGDRGGRNEQFF. CDR3 sequence (DNA): TGTGCCAGCAGTGGCGACAGGGGCGGTCGGAATGAGCAGTTCTTC.

The chain combines TRBV4-2 with TRBJ2-5; D gene ambiguous. The tail of the sequence fits TRBJ2-1 better, so the J call may be wrong. This CDR3 has 13 amino acids. Germline V gene lookup returns CDR1 LGHNA and CDR2 YNFKEQ. The CDR3 DNA sequence: TGTGCCAGCAGCCAAGTAGCCCCGGATGAGCAGTTCTTC. Its translation is CASSQVAPDEQFF.

The chain links TRBV6-1 to TRBJ1-1; D may be TRBD1 (6 bases). The V gene's germline CDR1 is MNHNS and CDR2 SASEGT. The CDR3 contains 14 residues. Trimming removed 6 bases from V and 6 bases from J, with 17 bases in between. This chain's CDR3 is CASSVRQAESEAFF. Here the CDR3 DNA reads TGTGCCAGCAGCGTTCGACAGGCTGAGTCTGAAGCTTTCTTT.

The chain is built from TRBV27 and TRBJ2-1, with a possible D match to TRBD2 (5 bases). Looked up from germline, CDR1 is MNHEY and CDR2 is SMNVEV (reference sequence). CDR3 size: 18 residues. With 4 bases removed from V and 6 bases from J, the gap between germline ends came to 25 bases. CDR3 nucleotides: TGTGCCAGCAGTTCTGGAAGACAAAGGACTCACCCCTCCAATGAGCAGTTCTTC. As protein: CASSSGRQRTHPSNEQFF.